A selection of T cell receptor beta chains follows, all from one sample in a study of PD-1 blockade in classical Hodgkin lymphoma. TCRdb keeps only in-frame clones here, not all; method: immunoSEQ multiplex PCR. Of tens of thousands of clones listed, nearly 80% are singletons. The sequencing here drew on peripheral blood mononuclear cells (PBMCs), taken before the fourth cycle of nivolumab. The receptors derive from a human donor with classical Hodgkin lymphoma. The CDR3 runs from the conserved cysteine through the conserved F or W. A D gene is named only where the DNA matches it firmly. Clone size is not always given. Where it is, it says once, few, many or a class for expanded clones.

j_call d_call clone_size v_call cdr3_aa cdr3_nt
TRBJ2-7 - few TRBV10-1 CASSPIADTYEQYF TGCGCCAGCAGCCCGATAGCGGATACCTACGAGCAGTACTTC
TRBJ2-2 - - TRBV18 CASSPETFGRILTGELFF TGTGCCAGCTCACCAGAAACATTCGGCAGAATCCTCACCGGGGAGCTGTTTTTT
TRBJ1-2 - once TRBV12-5 CASGLGTNYGYTF TGTGCTAGTGGTCTCGGGACCAACTATGGCTACACCTTC
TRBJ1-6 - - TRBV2 CASSSTGLAGSPLHF TGTGCCAGCAGTTCCACAGGGCTCGCTGGATCACCCCTCCACTTT
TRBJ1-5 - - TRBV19 CASNGGGGPGPQHF TGTGCCAGTAATGGGGGCGGGGGGCCGGGTCCCCAGCATTTT
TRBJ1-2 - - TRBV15 CATSRDIGGYTF TGTGCCACCAGCAGAGATATCGGGGGCTACACCTTC
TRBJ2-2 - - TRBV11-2 CASSLVLGYRQPGELFF TGTGCCAGCAGCTTAGTGTTGGGCTACCGCCAGCCCGGGGAGCTGTTTTTT
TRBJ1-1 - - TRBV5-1 CASSFQNTEAFF TGCGCCAGCAGCTTCCAGAACACTGAAGCTTTCTTT
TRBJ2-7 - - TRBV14 CASSRILQGSDEQYF TGTGCCAGCAGCCGGATTCTACAGGGCTCCGACGAGCAGTACTTC
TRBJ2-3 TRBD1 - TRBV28 CASRSTGGDTQYF TGTGCCAGCAGATCCACAGGGGGGGATACGCAGTATTTT
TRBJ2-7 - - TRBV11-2 CASGRGSFNEQYF TGTGCCAGCGGAAGGGGGTCCTTCAACGAGCAGTACTTC
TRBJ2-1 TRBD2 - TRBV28 CASSPAGGALNEQFF TGTGCCAGCAGTCCGGCGGGGGGGGCACTCAATGAGCAGTTCTTC
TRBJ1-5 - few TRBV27 CASSLGGGSWNQPQHF TGTGCCAGCAGTTTAGGGGGGGGAAGTTGGAATCAGCCCCAGCATTTT
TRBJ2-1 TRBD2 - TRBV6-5 CASGLAGGSEQFF TGTGCCAGCGGACTAGCGGGAGGCAGTGAGCAGTTCTTC
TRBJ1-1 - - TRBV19 CASKGAYLFRDTEAFF TGTGCCAGTAAAGGTGCTTACCTGTTCCGGGACACTGAAGCTTTCTTT
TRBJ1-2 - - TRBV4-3 CASSQEGRADYGYTF TGCGCCAGCAGCCAAGAGGGCAGGGCCGACTATGGCTACACCTTC
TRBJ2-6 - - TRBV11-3 CASSFSDSSGANVLTF TGTGCCAGCAGCTTCTCGGACAGCTCTGGGGCCAACGTCCTGACTTTC
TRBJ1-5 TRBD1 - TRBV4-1 CASSPQQGGYQPQHF TGCGCCAGCAGCCCTCAACAGGGGGGCTATCAGCCCCAGCATTTT
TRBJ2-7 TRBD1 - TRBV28 CASGQALEQYF TGTGCCAGCGGACAGGCCCTCGAGCAGTACTTC
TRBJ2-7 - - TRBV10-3 CAISEDNPGSHSYEQYF TGTGCCATCAGTGAAGACAACCCAGGGTCGCACTCCTACGAGCAGTACTTC
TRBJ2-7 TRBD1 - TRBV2 CASSELSGTGVDEQYF TGTGCCAGCAGTGAACTTTCCGGGACAGGGGTGGACGAGCAGTACTTC
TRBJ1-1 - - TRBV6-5 CASFLGSPMNTEAFF TGTGCCAGCTTCTTAGGATCGCCCATGAACACTGAAGCTTTCTTT
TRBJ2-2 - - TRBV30 CAWSVQGAGELFF TGTGCCTGGAGTGTACAGGGAGCCGGGGAGCTGTTTTTT
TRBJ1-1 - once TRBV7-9 CASSLMGGTEAFF TGTGCCAGCAGCTTAATGGGAGGAACTGAAGCTTTCTTT
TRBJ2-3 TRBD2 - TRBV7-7 CASSQGLAGGDTQYF TGTGCTAGCAGCCAGGGACTAGCGGGAGGAGATACGCAGTATTTT
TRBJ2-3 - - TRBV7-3 CASSLGQRTDTQYF TGTGCCAGCAGCCTTGGACAGAGAACAGATACGCAGTATTTT
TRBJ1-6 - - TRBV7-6 CASSLSVRDHNSPLHF TGTGCCAGCAGCTTAAGTGTAAGGGACCATAATTCACCCCTCCACTTT
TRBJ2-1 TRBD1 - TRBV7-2 CASSLRRDSHEQFF TGTGCCAGCAGCTTACGAAGGGACAGCCATGAGCAGTTCTTC
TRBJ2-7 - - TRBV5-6 CASSLNGVFSSYEQYF TGTGCCAGCAGCTTGAACGGGGTATTCAGCTCCTACGAGCAGTACTTC
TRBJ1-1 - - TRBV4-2 CASSQEWGGLNTEAFF TGTGCCAGCAGCCAAGAGTGGGGGGGGCTTAACACTGAAGCTTTCTTT
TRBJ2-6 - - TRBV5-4 CASSLDGGGPWVTTF TGTGCCAGCAGCTTGGACGGCGGGGGCCCCTGGGTCACGACTTTC
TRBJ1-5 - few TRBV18 CASSPAGQRHNGPQHF TGTGCCAGCTCACCGGCTGGGCAGCGCCATAACGGGCCCCAGCATTTT
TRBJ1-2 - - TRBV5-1 CASSSDSYGYTF TGCGCCAGCAGCTCGGACAGCTATGGCTACACCTTC